The next 20 T cell receptor beta chains were all read from a single sample in a study of blood T cell repertoires in COVID-19. Using immunoSEQ multiplex PCR, the repertoire was profiled, and TCRdb retains in-frame clones only, with some absent. Of about 160,000 clones listed, around 93% are singletons. Sequencing was performed on peripheral blood. The receptor source for this set is a man between 25 and 39 years old with COVID-19, enrolled during active disease.

V is TRBV24-1 and J is TRBJ1-2; TRBD1 agrees at 7 bases. CDR3 length: 13 residues. Germline values: CDR1 KGHDR, CDR2 SFDVKD. V lost 9 bases to trimming and J lost 0 bases; unmatched junction nucleotides: 3. The CDR3 sequence: CATGDSTNYGYTF. CDR3 DNA: TGTGCCACCGGGGACAGTACTAACTATGGCTACACCTTC.

The rearrangement links TRBV11-2 to TRBJ1-1, with TRBD1 identical over 7 bases. The J segment lost 5 bases and the V segment lost 5 bases, leaving 8 bases of the junction unmatched. CDR1 and CDR2 from the germline V gene are SGHAT and FQNNGV. This CDR3 has 14 amino acids. CDR3 sequence: CASSTRQGQTEAFF. CDR3 coding DNA: TGTGCCAGCAGCACCCGACAGGGTCAGACTGAAGCTTTCTTT.

CDR3 DNA sequence: TGTGCCACCAGTGACCCTGGGGCAGGGGCCAATGAGCAGTTCTTC. As protein: CATSDPGAGANEQFF. The J gene is TRBJ2-1, the V gene TRBV24-1, with D possibly matching TRBD1 (6 bases). The CDR3 has 15 amino acids. V lost 4 bases to trimming and J lost 6 bases, with 15 bases between them. Per the germline V gene, CDR1 is KGHDR and CDR2 is SFDVKD.

The chain couples TRBV24-1 to TRBJ2-6, with TRBD2 matching 7 bases. J was trimmed by 2 bases and V by 9 bases; bases with no gene match: 3. The CDR3 is made up of 14 amino acids. Germline CDR1 is KGHDR and CDR2 is SFDVKD. The CDR3 is CATQAGAGANVLTF. CDR3 sequence (DNA): TGTGCCACCCAGGCGGGGGCTGGGGCCAACGTCCTGACTTTC.

V gene TRBV15 combines with J gene TRBJ2-5; D uncertain. This CDR3 is 15 amino acids long. Trimming removed 0 bases from V and 2 bases from J, with 10 bases in between. The germline gives CDR1 LNHNV, CDR2 YYDKDF (reference sequence). This CDR3 is CATSRDQGEQETQYF. The CDR3 DNA reads TGTGCCACCAGCAGAGATCAAGGAGAGCAAGAGACCCAGTACTTC.

The rearrangement joins TRBV6-5 to TRBJ1-1; 8 positions match TRBD1. Germline lookup yields CDR1 MNHEY and CDR2 SVGAGI. This CDR3 has 15 residues. The junction had 5 bases not matched to a gene; V was cut back by 4 bases and J by 1 base. CDR3 in amino acids: CASSWLRGPNTEAFF. The CDR3 DNA follows: TGTGCCAGCAGTTGGCTCAGGGGGCCGAACACTGAAGCTTTCTTT.

The chain recombines TRBV27 with TRBJ1-1; D is possibly TRBD1 (6 bases). The CDR3 is 14 amino acids. V was shortened by 5 bases and J by 5 bases, with 15 bases between the two germline ends. CDR1 is MNHEY and CDR2 is SMNVEV in the germline V gene (reference sequence). The CDR3 region is CASSRITQGTEAFF. The CDR3 DNA reads as TGTGCCAGCAGTCGGATTACTCAGGGGACTGAAGCTTTCTTT.

This chain joins TRBV13 and TRBJ2-6; D unresolved. This CDR3 has 16 residues. Germline lookup yields CDR1 PRHDT and CDR2 FYEKMQ (reference sequence). Trimming stripped 1 base from V and 1 base from J, with 8 bases between. The DNA of the CDR3 is TGTGCCAGCAGCTTAGTTTCCCCATCTGGGGCCAACGTCCTGACTTTC. Translation: CASSLVSPSGANVLTF.

The chain uses TRBV5-1 and TRBJ2-2; maybe TRBD1 (6 bases). V was pared by 3 bases and J by 6 bases, with 18 bases between. Germline V CDR1 and CDR2: SGHRS, YFSETQ. The length of the CDR3 is 16 residues. CDR3 protein: CASSYPGQGLAGELFF. The CDR3 DNA is TGCGCCAGCAGCTACCCCGGGCAGGGGTTAGCCGGGGAGCTGTTTTTT.

This chain joins TRBV5-1 and TRBJ1-3, with D uncertain. Trimming removed 4 bases at V and 0 bases at J, with 8 bases between. The CDR3 is 14 residues long. Germline CDR1 reads SGHRS; CDR2 reads YFSETQ. CDR3 sequence: CASSEGFSGNTIYF. DNA for the CDR3: TGCGCCAGCAGCGAGGGTTTCTCTGGAAACACCATATATTTT.

The chain joins TRBV4-3 to TRBJ1-1; TRBD1 might be the D (5 bases). The CDR3 has 15 residues. Trimming shortened V by 3 bases and J by 4 bases, and 15 bases separated the two germline ends. CDR1 and CDR2 (germline): LGHNA, YSLEER. The CDR3 spells CASSHQLRGGTEAFF. CDR3 bases: TGCGCCAGCAGCCACCAACTCCGGGGGGGCACTGAAGCTTTCTTT.

The J gene is TRBJ1-2, the V gene TRBV5-4, with D unresolved. The CDR3 loop spans 13 amino acids. Germline V CDR1 and CDR2: SGHNT, YYREEE (reference sequence). Trimming left V 6 bases short and J 1 base short, with 10 bases between. As DNA, the CDR3 is TGTGCCAGCATCCCACGGGATAACTATGGCTACACCTTC. It yields the protein CASIPRDNYGYTF.

CDR3 nucleotide sequence: TGTGCCAGCAGTCCCCTTCCACAGGGCACCTATGGCTACACCTTC. It is translated as CASSPLPQGTYGYTF. V is TRBV6-5 and J is TRBJ1-2, with D tentatively TRBD1 (6 bases). CDR3 size: 15 residues. Deletions cut 5 bases from V and 4 bases from J, with 17 bases between. The germline V gene has CDR1 MNHEY and CDR2 SVGAGI.

The CDR3: CASSLGLAGGPFADTQYF. CDR3 nucleotide sequence: TGTGCCAGCAGCCTCGGACTAGCGGGAGGGCCCTTCGCAGATACGCAGTATTTT. The chain combines TRBV7-9 with TRBJ2-3; 15 nucleotides match TRBD2. The CDR3 consists of 18 residues. From germline, CDR1 is SEHNR and CDR2 FQNEAQ (reference sequence). The V and J ends lost 5 bases and 4 bases, in that order; junction bases with no gene match: 10. Using reference TRBV7-9 and TRBJ2-3 for the parts outside the CDR3, the full variable domain is DTGVSQNPRHKITKRGQNVTFRCDPISEHNRLYWYRQTLGQGPEFLTYFQNEAQLEKSRLLSDRFSAERPKGSFSTLEIQRTEQGDSAMYLCASSLGLAGGPFADTQYFGPGTRLTVL.

This CDR3 reads CASIKSPGQSNEKLFF. Here the CDR3 DNA reads TGTGCCAGCATCAAATCTCCGGGACAGTCTAATGAAAAACTGTTTTTT. The gene calls are TRBV5-6 and TRBJ1-4, with 7 bases lining up with TRBD1. This CDR3 region has 16 residues. Germline-derived CDR1 and CDR2 are SGHDT and YYEEEE. The J segment lost 3 bases and the V segment lost 6 bases, leaving 11 bases of the junction unmatched. The whole variable domain, remainder taken from reference TRBV5-6 and TRBJ1-4, is DAGVTQSPTHLIKTRGQQVTLRCSPKSGHDTVSWYQQALGQGPQFIFQYYEEEERQRGNFPDRFSGHQFPNYSSELNVNALLLGDSALYLCASIKSPGQSNEKLFFGSGTQLSVL.

The V call is TRBV10-3, the J call TRBJ2-7; 8 positions match TRBD2. The V and J ends lost 10 bases and 2 bases, in that order; junction bases with no gene match: 1. Germline V gene sequence: CDR1 ENHRY, CDR2 SYGVKD. This CDR3 comprises 11 residues. CDR3 in amino acids: CATAGAYEQYF. The CDR3 nucleotides read TGTGCCACAGCGGGGGCCTACGAGCAGTACTTC.

The gene calls are TRBV15 and TRBJ2-3, with 9 bases aligning to TRBD2. The CDR3 is 15 amino acids. The V segment lost 2 bases and the J segment 6 bases; nucleotides outside the gene matches: 6. Germline values: CDR1 LNHNV, CDR2 YYDKDF (reference sequence). This chain's CDR3 is CATSRQTTSGDTQYF. The CDR3 DNA reads TGTGCCACCAGCAGACAAACAACTAGCGGGGATACGCAGTATTTT.

The gene calls are TRBV18 and TRBJ2-7, with TRBD1 as a possible D gene (6 bases). From germline, CDR1 is KGHSH and CDR2 LQKENI. This CDR3 has 14 residues. The V gene lost 0 bases and the J gene lost 2 bases, with 8 bases spanning the gap. CDR3 region: CASSPPDSTYEQYF. CDR3 nucleotides: TGTGCCAGCTCACCACCGGACAGTACCTACGAGCAGTACTTC. Using reference TRBV18 and TRBJ2-7 for the parts outside the CDR3, the full variable domain is NAGVMQNPRHLVRRRGQEARLRCSPMKGHSHVYWYRQLPEEGLKFMVYLQKENIIDESGMPKERFSAEFPKEGPSILRIQQVVRGDSAAYFCASSPPDSTYEQYFGPGTRLTVT.

This clone came up once. The chain has TRBV13 and TRBJ2-7; 9 nucleotides agree with TRBD1. This CDR3 is 14 amino acids long. Unmatched junction bases numbered 7, after V lost 3 bases and J lost 7 bases. The germline V gene has CDR1 PRHDT and CDR2 FYEKMQ (reference sequence). DNA for the CDR3: TGTGCCAGCAGCTTGCTTTGGACAGGGGATGAGCAGTACTTC. This encodes CASSLLWTGDEQYF.

The V gene is TRBV27, the J gene TRBJ2-7, with D possibly being TRBD2 (6 bases). Germline V gene data show CDR1 as MNHEY and CDR2 as SMNVEV (reference sequence). V was clipped by 7 bases and J by 4 bases, with 17 bases between them. CDR3 length: 14 amino acids. The CDR3 DNA reads TGTGCCAGCAACCGGGGACTCGGGTCTTACGAGCAGTACTTC. This sequence encodes CASNRGLGSYEQYF.